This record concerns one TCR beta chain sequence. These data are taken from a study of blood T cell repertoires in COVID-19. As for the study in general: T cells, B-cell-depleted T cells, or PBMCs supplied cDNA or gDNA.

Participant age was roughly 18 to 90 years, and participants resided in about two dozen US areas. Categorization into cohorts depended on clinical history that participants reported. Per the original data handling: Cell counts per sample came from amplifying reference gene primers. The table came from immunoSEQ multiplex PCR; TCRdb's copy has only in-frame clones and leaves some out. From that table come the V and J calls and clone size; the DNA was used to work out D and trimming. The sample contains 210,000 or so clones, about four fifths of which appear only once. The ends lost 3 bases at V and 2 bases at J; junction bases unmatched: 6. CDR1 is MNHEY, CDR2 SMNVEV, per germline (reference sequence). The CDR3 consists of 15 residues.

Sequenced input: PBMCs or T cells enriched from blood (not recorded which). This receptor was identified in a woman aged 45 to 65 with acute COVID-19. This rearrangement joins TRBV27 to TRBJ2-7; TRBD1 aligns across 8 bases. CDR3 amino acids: CASSLARTGPYEQYF. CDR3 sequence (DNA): TGTGCCAGCAGTTTGGCCAGGACAGGGCCCTACGAGCAGTACTTC.